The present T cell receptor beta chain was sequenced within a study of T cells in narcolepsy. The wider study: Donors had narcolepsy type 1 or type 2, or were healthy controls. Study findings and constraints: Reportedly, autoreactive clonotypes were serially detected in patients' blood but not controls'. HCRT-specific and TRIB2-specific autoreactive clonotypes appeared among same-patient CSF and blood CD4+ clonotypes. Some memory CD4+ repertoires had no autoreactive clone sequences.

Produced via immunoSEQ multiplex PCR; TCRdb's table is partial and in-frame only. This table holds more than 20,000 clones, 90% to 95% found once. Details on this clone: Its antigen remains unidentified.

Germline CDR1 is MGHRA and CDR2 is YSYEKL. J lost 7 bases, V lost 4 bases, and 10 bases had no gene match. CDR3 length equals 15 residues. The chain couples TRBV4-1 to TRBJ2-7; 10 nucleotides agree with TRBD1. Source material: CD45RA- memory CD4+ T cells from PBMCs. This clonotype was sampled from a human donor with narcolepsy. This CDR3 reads CASSPGTGASGEQYF. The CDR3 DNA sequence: TGCGCCAGCAGCCCCGGGACAGGGGCGTCGGGGGAGCAGTACTTC.